The sequence of this T cell receptor beta chain was determined in a study of T-cell reconstitution after alpha-beta-depleted transplantation in children. The V segment lost 2 bases and the J segment 3 bases; nucleotides outside the gene matches: 4. CDR1 and CDR2 from the germline V gene are SGHRS and YFSETQ. CDR3 length equals 14 residues. Library preparation (for TCRbeta) was performed with unique molecular identifiers. One entry per CDR3 protein, called by TCRdb with MiXCR from the PCR reads. This table holds about 230,000 distinct CDR3 sequences, roughly a tenth found once. The source of this sequence is a human donor who donated a stem cell graft to a child with acute lymphoblastic leukemia. Source: PBMCs from the stem cell graft donor, taken from the stem cell graft. This chain connects TRBV5-1 to TRBJ2-7; the match to TRBD1 covers 8 bases. CDR3: CASSFAGQDYEQYF. CDR3 in DNA: TGCGCCAGCAGCTTCGCGGGACAGGACTACGAGCAGTACTTC.